These T cell receptor beta chains were read from a single sample in a study of shared clonotypes between healthy human individuals. Clones were read by immunoSEQ multiplex PCR, and TCRdb kept only the in-frame ones, dropping some. Among some 1 million clones listed, roughly 75% were seen once. The specimen sequenced was memory CD4+ T cells sorted from blood. These TCRs come from a man younger than 35 in good health. Each CDR3 is given with its conserved first and last residue. Fields, in order: clone size, V gene, CDR3 length, D gene, J gene, CDR3 DNA, CDR3 protein. The D gene is left open where the match is weak. Clone size, where shown, is once, few, many, or a class for clones that have expanded.

size: .
V: TRBV5-4
length: 16
D: TRBD1
J: TRBJ2-3
DNA: TGTGCCAGCAAGAGATCACAGGGGGTCGAGACAGATACGCAGTATTTT
CDR3: CASKRSQGVETDTQYF

size: .
V: TRBV18
length: 15
D: TRBD1
J: TRBJ1-3
DNA: TGTGCCAGCTCCCCTCCCGGGACAGTGCGGGACACCATATATTTT
CDR3: CASSPPGTVRDTIYF

size: .
V: TRBV4-1
length: 15
D: TRBD1
J: TRBJ2-7
DNA: TGCGCCAGCAGCCCTCCGGGACAGGGAGTTGTCGAGCAGTACTTC
CDR3: CASSPPGQGVVEQYF

size: .
V: TRBV5-5
length: 13
D: .
J: TRBJ2-7
DNA: TGTGCCAGCAGCTTGATACCGGTGGACGAGCAGTACTTC
CDR3: CASSLIPVDEQYF

size: .
V: TRBV18
length: 14
D: .
J: TRBJ2-7
DNA: TGTGCCAGCTCACCAGAAGGGGGGCCCTACGAGCAGTACTTC
CDR3: CASSPEGGPYEQYF

size: .
V: TRBV19
length: 13
D: .
J: TRBJ1-4
DNA: TGTGCCAGCAGTGACAGGACTGGCGAAAAATTGTTTTTT
CDR3: CASSDRTGEKLFF

size: few
V: TRBV6-1
length: 14
D: .
J: TRBJ2-2
DNA: TGTGCCAGCAGTGGACAGATCAACACCGGGGAGCTGTTTTTT
CDR3: CASSGQINTGELFF

size: .
V: TRBV7-2
length: 16
D: TRBD2
J: TRBJ2-3
DNA: TGTGCCAGCAGCTTAGGGAGCGGGAGTGTTGTAGATACGCAGTATTTT
CDR3: CASSLGSGSVVDTQYF

size: .
V: TRBV27
length: 16
D: .
J: TRBJ1-6
DNA: TGTGCCAGCTCCTTCTCCGGGGGCTCCTATAATTCACCCCTCCACTTT
CDR3: CASSFSGGSYNSPLHF

size: .
V: TRBV15
length: 14
D: .
J: TRBJ2-4
DNA: TGTGCCACCAGCAGCGGGGGGCTTTTACACATTCAGTACTTC
CDR3: CATSSGGLLHIQYF

size: .
V: TRBV28
length: 18
D: TRBD1
J: TRBJ1-6
DNA: TGTGCCAGCAGTCTCAACCCCCGTACAGGGGAGCGGAGGTCACCCCTCCACTTT
CDR3: CASSLNPRTGERRSPLHF

size: .
V: TRBV19
length: 15
D: .
J: TRBJ2-2
DNA: TGTGCCAGTAGTGCCCTAGCGTCGGACACCGGGGAGCTGTTTTTT
CDR3: CASSALASDTGELFF

size: .
V: TRBV28
length: 14
D: .
J: TRBJ2-5
DNA: TGTGCCAGCGGCCCGGGACAACTATGGGAGACCCAGTACTTC
CDR3: CASGPGQLWETQYF

size: .
V: TRBV19
length: 15
D: .
J: TRBJ2-1
DNA: TGTGCCAGTAGTATATCGGGGACGCGTTACAATGAGCAGTTCTTC
CDR3: CASSISGTRYNEQFF

size: .
V: TRBV7-9
length: 14
D: .
J: TRBJ1-5
DNA: TGTGCCAGCAGCTTAGGAGAAGCTAATCAGCCCCAGCATTTT
CDR3: CASSLGEANQPQHF

size: .
V: TRBV30
length: 14
D: .
J: TRBJ2-3
DNA: TGTGCCTGGGAGGGTTCTAGCGGCACAGATACGCAGTATTTT
CDR3: CAWEGSSGTDTQYF

size: .
V: TRBV27
length: 14
D: .
J: TRBJ2-7
DNA: TGTGCCAGCAGTTCTGGACTGGGTTCCTACGAGCAGTACTTC
CDR3: CASSSGLGSYEQYF

size: .
V: TRBV27
length: 16
D: TRBD1
J: TRBJ1-6
DNA: TGTGCCAGCAGATTGGGACAGGGGACCTATAATTCACCCCTCCACTTT
CDR3: CASRLGQGTYNSPLHF

size: .
V: TRBV4-1
length: 16
D: TRBD2
J: TRBJ2-1
DNA: TGCGCCAGCAGCCAACAGGCGGGAGGGCCGAATAATGAGCAGTTCTTC
CDR3: CASSQQAGGPNNEQFF

size: .
V: TRBV6-6
length: 13
D: .
J: TRBJ1-1
DNA: TGTGCCAGCAGACAAGGGTCGGGCACTGAAGCTTTCTTT
CDR3: CASRQGSGTEAFF

size: .
V: TRBV9
length: 15
D: .
J: TRBJ1-3
DNA: TGTGCCAGCAGCGTAACAAGGGTGCCTGGAAACACCATATATTTT
CDR3: CASSVTRVPGNTIYF

size: .
V: TRBV11-3
length: 12
D: .
J: TRBJ1-1
DNA: TGTGCCAGCAGCTTGGGTGCCACTGAAGCTTTCTTT
CDR3: CASSLGATEAFF

size: .
V: TRBV5-5
length: 14
D: TRBD1
J: TRBJ1-5
DNA: TGTGCCAGCAGCTTTTCGACAGGGAAAGAGCCCCAGCATTTT
CDR3: CASSFSTGKEPQHF

size: .
V: TRBV10-3
length: 17
D: .
J: TRBJ1-1
DNA: TGTGCCATCACCAAAGGGAGCAGTTCGAATATGAACACTGAAGCTTTCTTT
CDR3: CAITKGSSSNMNTEAFF

size: once
V: TRBV11-2
length: 16
D: TRBD2
J: TRBJ2-7
DNA: TGTGCCAGCAGCTTAGGGCTAGCGGGAGGTTTTAACGAGCAGTACTTC
CDR3: CASSLGLAGGFNEQYF

size: .
V: TRBV2
length: 14
D: TRBD1
J: TRBJ1-2
DNA: TGTGCCAGCAGTGAATCAGGGACAGGGAAAGGCTACACCTTC
CDR3: CASSESGTGKGYTF

size: .
V: TRBV19
length: 15
D: TRBD2
J: TRBJ2-1
DNA: TGTGCCAGTAGTATCCTCGAGCGGGAGAGCAATGAGCAGTTCTTC
CDR3: CASSILERESNEQFF

size: .
V: TRBV5-1
length: 14
D: .
J: TRBJ2-5
DNA: TGCGCCAGCAGCCCGGACGGACGTGAAGGGACCCAGTACTTC
CDR3: CASSPDGREGTQYF

size: .
V: TRBV2
length: 15
D: .
J: TRBJ1-2
DNA: TGTGCCAGCAGTGACACTACGACGTGGGGCTATGGCTACACCTTC
CDR3: CASSDTTTWGYGYTF

size: .
V: TRBV5-1
length: 15
D: .
J: TRBJ2-7
DNA: TGCGCCAGCAGCACGGACAGACTCAACTCCTACGAGCAGTACTTC
CDR3: CASSTDRLNSYEQYF

size: .
V: TRBV6-1
length: 15
D: .
J: TRBJ2-5
DNA: TGTGCCATCCGTGGGGGCCCGGGAGAGTGGGAGACCCAGTACTTC
CDR3: CAIRGGPGEWETQYF

size: once
V: TRBV30
length: 14
D: TRBD2
J: TRBJ2-7
DNA: TGTGCCTTTGGACTAGCGGGGGCGTCCTACGAGCAGTACTTC
CDR3: CAFGLAGASYEQYF

size: .
V: TRBV10-2
length: 16
D: .
J: TRBJ2-3
DNA: TGCGCCAGCTCTCCCAAAGGCGACCCTAGCACAGATACGCAGTATTTT
CDR3: CASSPKGDPSTDTQYF

size: few
V: TRBV6-6
length: 13
D: .
J: TRBJ2-7
DNA: TGTGCCAGCAGCAGGGGAATGACCTACGAGCAGTACTTC
CDR3: CASSRGMTYEQYF

size: .
V: TRBV28
length: 12
D: .
J: TRBJ1-1
DNA: TGTGCCAGCAAAGAAGGTTACACTGAAGCTTTCTTT
CDR3: CASKEGYTEAFF

size: .
V: TRBV25-1
length: 16
D: TRBD2
J: TRBJ2-3
DNA: TGTGCCAGCAGTGATCTTCTAGCGGGAGGCCTAGATACGCAGTATTTT
CDR3: CASSDLLAGGLDTQYF

size: .
V: TRBV7-6
length: 12
D: .
J: TRBJ2-1
DNA: TGTGCCAGCAGCGGGGGCTACAATGAGCAGTTCTTC
CDR3: CASSGGYNEQFF

size: .
V: TRBV7-2
length: 13
D: .
J: TRBJ2-5
DNA: TGTGCCAGCAGCAGACGACGACAAGAGACCCAGTACTTC
CDR3: CASSRRRQETQYF

size: .
V: TRBV5-4
length: 15
D: TRBD1
J: TRBJ1-4
DNA: TGTGCCAGCAGCTTGGGGGGACAGTCGGATGAAAAACTGTTTTTT
CDR3: CASSLGGQSDEKLFF